This T cell receptor beta chain was sequenced in a study of PD-1 blockade in classical Hodgkin lymphoma. In the case of this clone: The antigen remains undetermined.

After autologous stem cell transplantation all patients relapsed, and prior brentuximab vedotin exposure differed between cohorts. The study recorded best responses of complete response, partial response or progressive disease. V lost 7 bases and J lost 2, with 11 bases in between. The length of the CDR3 is 13 residues. The germline V gene has CDR1 SGHTA and CDR2 FQGNSA. Here immunoSEQ multiplex PCR was the method, and the copy in TCRdb shows in-frame clones only, minus some. In the table there are tens of thousands of clones, 70% of which are singletons. General observations from the study: A significant rise in TCR diversity was seen by C4D1 for CD4+ cells but not for CD8+ cells. The drivers behind the repertoire differences, possibly disease activity or prior therapy, remain undefined. Newly diagnosed patients reportedly had lower baseline TCR diversity than healthy donors.

The receptor was isolated from a human donor with classical Hodgkin lymphoma. The chain uses TRBV7-2 and TRBJ2-5; D is uncertain. The sequenced sample was peripheral blood mononuclear cells (PBMCs), obtained before the second cycle of nivolumab. The CDR3 region is CASTARQQETQYF. The CDR3 coding sequence is TGTGCCAGCACCGCCAGACAACAAGAGACCCAGTACTTC.